This T cell receptor beta chain was documented in a study of beta chain features in type 1 diabetes. V was pared by 5 bases and J by 2 bases, with 4 bases of the junction left unmatched. Germline assignment: CDR1 SGHTA and CDR2 FQGNSA. The CDR3 consists of 15 residues. Reverse transcription of all isolated RNA meant that expressed TCRB transcripts were sequenced. Only in-frame clones appear in the TCRdb table, and some are missing; sequencing was by immunoSEQ multiplex PCR. This table holds 600,000 to 650,000 clones, 15% to 19% found once. The sample taken for sequencing was naive CD4+ T cells from blood. The TCR sequence derives from a man aged 18 to 30 in good health. The chain carries TRBV7-2 and TRBJ2-1; 9 positions match TRBD1. The CDR3 nucleotides read TGTGCCAGCAGCCCAGGGACAGGGACCTACAATGAGCAGTTCTTC. Protein: CASSPGTGTYNEQFF.